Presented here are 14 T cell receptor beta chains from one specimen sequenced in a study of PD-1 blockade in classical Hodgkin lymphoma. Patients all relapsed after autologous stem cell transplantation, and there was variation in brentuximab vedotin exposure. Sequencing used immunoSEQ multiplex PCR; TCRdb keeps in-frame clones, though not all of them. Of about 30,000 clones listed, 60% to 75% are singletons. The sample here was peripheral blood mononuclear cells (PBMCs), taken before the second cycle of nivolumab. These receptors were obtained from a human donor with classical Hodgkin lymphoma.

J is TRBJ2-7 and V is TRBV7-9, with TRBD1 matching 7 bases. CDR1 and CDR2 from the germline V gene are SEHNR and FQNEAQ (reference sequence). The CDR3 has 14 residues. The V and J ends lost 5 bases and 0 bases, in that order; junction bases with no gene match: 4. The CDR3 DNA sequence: TGTGCCAGCAGCCCCCGGGACAGCTCCTACGAGCAGTACTTC. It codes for CASSPRDSSYEQYF.

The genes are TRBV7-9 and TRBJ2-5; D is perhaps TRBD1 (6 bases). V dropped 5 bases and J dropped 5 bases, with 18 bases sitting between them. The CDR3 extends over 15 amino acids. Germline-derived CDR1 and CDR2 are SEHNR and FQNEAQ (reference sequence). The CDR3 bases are TGTGCCAGCAGCCCCCGGGACACTATTTTGGAGACCCAGTACTTC. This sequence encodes CASSPRDTILETQYF.

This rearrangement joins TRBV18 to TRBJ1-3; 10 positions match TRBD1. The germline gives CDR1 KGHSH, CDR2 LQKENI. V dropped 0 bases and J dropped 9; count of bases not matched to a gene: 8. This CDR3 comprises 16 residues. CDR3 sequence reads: CASSPPRDRGHSTIYF. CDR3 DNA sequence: TGTGCCAGCTCACCACCCCGTGACAGGGGGCACAGCACCATATATTTT.

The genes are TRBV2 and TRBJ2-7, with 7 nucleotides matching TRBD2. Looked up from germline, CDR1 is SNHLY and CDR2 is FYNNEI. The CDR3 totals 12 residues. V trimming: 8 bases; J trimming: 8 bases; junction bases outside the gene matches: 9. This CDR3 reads CASRPGGFKQYF. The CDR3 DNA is TGTGCCAGCCGCCCCGGGGGGTTCAAGCAGTACTTC.

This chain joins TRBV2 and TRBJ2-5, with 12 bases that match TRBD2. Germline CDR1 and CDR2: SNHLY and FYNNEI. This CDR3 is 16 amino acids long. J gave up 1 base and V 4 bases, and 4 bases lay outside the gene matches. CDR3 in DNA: TGTGCCAGCAGTGGTACTAGCGGGGGGCCCCAAGAGACCCAGTACTTC. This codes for CASSGTSGGPQETQYF.

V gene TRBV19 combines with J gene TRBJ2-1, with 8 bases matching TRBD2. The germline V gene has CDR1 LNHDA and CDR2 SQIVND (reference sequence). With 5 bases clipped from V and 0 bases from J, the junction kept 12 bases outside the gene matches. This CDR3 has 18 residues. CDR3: CASSGYPGLDPSYNEQFF. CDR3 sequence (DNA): TGTGCCAGTAGTGGTTACCCGGGACTAGACCCCTCCTACAATGAGCAGTTCTTC.

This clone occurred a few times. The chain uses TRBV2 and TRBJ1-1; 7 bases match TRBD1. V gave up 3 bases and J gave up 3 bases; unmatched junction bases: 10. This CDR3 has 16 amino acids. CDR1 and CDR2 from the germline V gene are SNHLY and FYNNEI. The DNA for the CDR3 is TGTGCCAGCAGTGATTCGCGCACAGGGGCGTACACTGAAGCTTTCTTT. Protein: CASSDSRTGAYTEAFF.

In nucleotides, the CDR3 is TGTGCCAGCAGCTTATTCAATACTCTTAACTATGGCTACACCTTC. This encodes CASSLFNTLNYGYTF. The rearrangement links TRBV5-6 to TRBJ1-2; D is unclear. CDR1 is SGHDT and CDR2 is YYEEEE in the germline V gene. CDR3 length: 15 residues. Trimming left V 2 bases short and J 1 base short, with 12 bases between. Combining the CDR3 with reference TRBV5-6 and TRBJ1-2 gives the whole variable domain DAGVTQSPTHLIKTRGQQVTLRCSPKSGHDTVSWYQQALGQGPQFIFQYYEEEERQRGNFPDRFSGHQFPNYSSELNVNALLLGDSALYLCASSLFNTLNYGYTFGSGTRLTVV.

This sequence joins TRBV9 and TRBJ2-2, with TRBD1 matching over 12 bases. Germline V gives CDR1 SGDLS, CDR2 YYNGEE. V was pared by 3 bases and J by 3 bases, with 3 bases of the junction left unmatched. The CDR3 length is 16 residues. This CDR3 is CASSAGTGGDTGELFF. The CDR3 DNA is TGTGCCAGCAGCGCGGGGACAGGGGGCGACACCGGGGAGCTGTTTTTT.

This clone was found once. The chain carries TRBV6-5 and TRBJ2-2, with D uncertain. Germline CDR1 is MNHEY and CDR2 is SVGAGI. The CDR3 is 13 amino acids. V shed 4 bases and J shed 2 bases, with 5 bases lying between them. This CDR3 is CASSLGNTGELFF. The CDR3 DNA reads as TGTGCCAGCAGTTTGGGTAACACCGGGGAGCTGTTTTTT.

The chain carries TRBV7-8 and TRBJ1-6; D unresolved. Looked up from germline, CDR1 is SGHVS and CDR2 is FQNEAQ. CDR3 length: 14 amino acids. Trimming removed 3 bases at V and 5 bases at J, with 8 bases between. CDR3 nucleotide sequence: TGTGCCAGCAGCTTGGGTACGGATAATTCACCCCTCCACTTT. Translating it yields CASSLGTDNSPLHF. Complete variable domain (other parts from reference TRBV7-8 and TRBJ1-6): GAGVSQSPRYKVAKRGQDVALRCDPISGHVSLFWYQQALGQGPEFLTYFQNEAQLDKSGLPSDRFFAERPEGSVSTLKIQRTQQEDSAVYLCASSLGTDNSPLHFGNGTRLTVT.

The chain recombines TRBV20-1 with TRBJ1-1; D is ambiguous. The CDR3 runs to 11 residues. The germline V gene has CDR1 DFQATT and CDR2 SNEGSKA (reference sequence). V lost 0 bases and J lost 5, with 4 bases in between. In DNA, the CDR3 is TGCAGTGCTAGAGAGGTGACTGAAGCTTTCTTT. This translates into CSAREVTEAFF.

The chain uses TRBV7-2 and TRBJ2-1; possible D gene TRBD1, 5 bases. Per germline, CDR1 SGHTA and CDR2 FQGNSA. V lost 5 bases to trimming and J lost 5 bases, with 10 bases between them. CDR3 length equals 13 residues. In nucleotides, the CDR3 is TGTGCCAGCAGCCCACAGGTTAACAATGAGCAGTTCTTC. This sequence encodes CASSPQVNNEQFF.

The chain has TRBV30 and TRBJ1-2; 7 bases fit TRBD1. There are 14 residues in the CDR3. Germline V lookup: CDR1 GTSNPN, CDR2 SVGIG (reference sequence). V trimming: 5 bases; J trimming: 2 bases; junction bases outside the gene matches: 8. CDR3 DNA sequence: TGTGCCTGGGGTCCGACAGGGAGAAACTATGGCTACACCTTC. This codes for CAWGPTGRNYGYTF.